This TCR beta chain emerged from a study of regulatory T cells in long-lasting Graves disease. Arm-PCR with iRepertoire HTBI primers amplified the CDR3 regions for these TCR beta libraries. How the authors handled the data: Across all samples, about 60 TRBV segments and 14 TRBJ segments were identified. TCRdb re-analysed the multiplex PCR reads in MiXCR, keeping a single row per CDR3 protein. TCRdb, rather than the study authors, made the V and J calls. In the table there are hundreds of thousands of distinct CDR3 sequences, 15% to 20% of which are singletons. Time point specified: newly diagnosed GD, antithyroid drugs for less than 3 months. RNA from PBMCs was the source of the TCR library. CDR1 is SNHLY and CDR2 is FYNNEI in the germline V gene. This CDR3 region has 14 residues. V lost 4 bases, J lost 3 bases, and 3 bases stayed unmatched. Details on this clonotype: This may come from a read error, since a much larger clone is one base off. The conserved closing phenylalanine or tryptophan is absent in this CDR3, likely reflecting a read error.

The sample was also linked to a second study, of T cells in Graves' hyperthyroidism and ophthalmopathy. From that study: Among clonotypes expanded in thyroid above 0.001, most were also found in blood. Ophthalmopathy was model-predicted a median around seven months pre-onset.

The sample in question was peripheral blood mononuclear cells (PBMCs), obtained at new diagnosis, from a patient treated with antithyroid drugs. The rearrangement joins TRBV2 to TRBJ2-5; 9 bases agree with TRBD2. The TCR sequence derives from a middle-aged woman with Graves disease. The CDR3 reads CASSARLAEETQYL. CDR3 nucleotides: TGTGCCAGCAGTGCCAGACTAGCGGAAGAGACCCAGTACCTC.